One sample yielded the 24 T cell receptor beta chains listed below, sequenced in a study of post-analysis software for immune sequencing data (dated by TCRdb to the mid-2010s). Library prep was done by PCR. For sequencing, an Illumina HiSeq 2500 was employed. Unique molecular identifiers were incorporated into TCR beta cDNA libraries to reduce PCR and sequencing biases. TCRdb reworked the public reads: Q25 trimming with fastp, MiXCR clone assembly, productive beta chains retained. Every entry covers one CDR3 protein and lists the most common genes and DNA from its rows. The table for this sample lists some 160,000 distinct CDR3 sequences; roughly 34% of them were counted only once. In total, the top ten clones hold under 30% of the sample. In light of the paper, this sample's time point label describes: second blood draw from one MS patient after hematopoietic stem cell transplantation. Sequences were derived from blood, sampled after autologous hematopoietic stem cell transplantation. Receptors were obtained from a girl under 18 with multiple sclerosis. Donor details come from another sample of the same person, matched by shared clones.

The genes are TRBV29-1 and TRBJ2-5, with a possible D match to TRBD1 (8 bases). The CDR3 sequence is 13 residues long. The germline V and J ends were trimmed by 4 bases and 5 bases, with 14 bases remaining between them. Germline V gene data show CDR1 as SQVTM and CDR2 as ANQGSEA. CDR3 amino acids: CSVVEQGGETQYF. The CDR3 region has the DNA TGCAGCGTTGTAGAACAGGGGGGGGAGACCCAGTACTTC.

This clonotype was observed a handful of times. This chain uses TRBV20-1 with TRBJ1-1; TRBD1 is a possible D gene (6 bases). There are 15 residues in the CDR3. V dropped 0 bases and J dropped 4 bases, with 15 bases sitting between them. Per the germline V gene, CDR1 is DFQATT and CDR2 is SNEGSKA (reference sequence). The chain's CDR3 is CSARDGGASGTEAFF. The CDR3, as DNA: TGCAGTGCTAGAGATGGGGGGGCTTCGGGCACTGAAGCTTTCTTT.

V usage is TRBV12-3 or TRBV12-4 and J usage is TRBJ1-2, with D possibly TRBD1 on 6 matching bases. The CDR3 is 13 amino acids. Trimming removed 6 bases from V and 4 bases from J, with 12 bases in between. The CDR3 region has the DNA TGTGCCAGCAGCGACGGGACACCCTATGGCTACACCTTC. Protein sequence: CASSDGTPYGYTF.

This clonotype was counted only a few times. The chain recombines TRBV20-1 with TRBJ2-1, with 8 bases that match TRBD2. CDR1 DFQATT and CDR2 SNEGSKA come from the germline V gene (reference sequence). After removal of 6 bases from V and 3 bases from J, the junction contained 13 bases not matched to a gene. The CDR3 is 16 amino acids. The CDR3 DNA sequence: TGCAGTGCCAGACGAAGCGGGAGAGTAGACTACAATGAGCAGTTCTTC. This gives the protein CSARRSGRVDYNEQFF.

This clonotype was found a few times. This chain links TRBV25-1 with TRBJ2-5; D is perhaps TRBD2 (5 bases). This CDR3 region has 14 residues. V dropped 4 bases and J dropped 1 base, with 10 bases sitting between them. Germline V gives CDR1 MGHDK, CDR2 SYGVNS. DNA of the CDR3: TGTGCCAGCAGTGTCGACTACCTCCAAGAGACCCAGTACTTC. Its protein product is CASSVDYLQETQYF.

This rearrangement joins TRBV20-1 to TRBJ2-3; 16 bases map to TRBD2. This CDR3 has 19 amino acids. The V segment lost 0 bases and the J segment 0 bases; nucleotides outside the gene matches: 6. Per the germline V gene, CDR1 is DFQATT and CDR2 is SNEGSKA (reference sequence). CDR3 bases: TGCAGTGCTAGAGATCCCGGGACTAGCGGGAGGGCAAGCACAGATACGCAGTATTTT. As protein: CSARDPGTSGRASTDTQYF.

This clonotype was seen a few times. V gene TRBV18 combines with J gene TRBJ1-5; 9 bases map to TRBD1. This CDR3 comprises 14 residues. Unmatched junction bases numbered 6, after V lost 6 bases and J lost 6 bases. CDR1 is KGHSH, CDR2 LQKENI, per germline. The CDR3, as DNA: TGTGCCAGCTCGGCTACAGGGGGCGGTCAGCCCCAGCATTTT. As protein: CASSATGGGQPQHF.

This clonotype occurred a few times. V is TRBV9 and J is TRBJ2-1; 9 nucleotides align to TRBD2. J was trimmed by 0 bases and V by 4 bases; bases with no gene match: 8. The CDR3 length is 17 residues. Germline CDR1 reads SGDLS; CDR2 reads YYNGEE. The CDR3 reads CASSPRLAGASYNEQFF. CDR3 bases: TGTGCCAGCAGCCCACGGTTAGCGGGGGCCTCCTACAATGAGCAGTTCTTC.

CDR3 DNA: TGTGCCAGCGATCCAGGGTTGGGGGGAAGCTCCTACAATGAGCAGTTCTTC. This codes for CASDPGLGGSSYNEQFF. The chain employs TRBV12-3 or TRBV12-4 and TRBJ2-1; tentative D call: TRBD2 (6 bases). Trimming took off 8 bases at V and 0 bases at J, with 20 bases between the two ends. The CDR3 has 17 amino acids.

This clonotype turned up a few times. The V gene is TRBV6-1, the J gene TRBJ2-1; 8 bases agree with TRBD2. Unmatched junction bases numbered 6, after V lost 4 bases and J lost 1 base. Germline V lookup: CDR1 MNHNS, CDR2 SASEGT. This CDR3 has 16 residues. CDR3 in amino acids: CASSGTSQGSYNEQFF. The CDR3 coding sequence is TGTGCCAGCAGTGGGACTAGCCAGGGTTCCTACAATGAGCAGTTCTTC.

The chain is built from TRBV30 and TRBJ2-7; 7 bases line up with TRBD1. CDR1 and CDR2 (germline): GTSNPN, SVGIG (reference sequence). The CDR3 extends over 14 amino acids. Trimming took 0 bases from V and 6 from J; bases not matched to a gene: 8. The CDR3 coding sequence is TGTGCCTGGAGTGTACTTGACAGGGAAAGCGAGCAGTACTTC. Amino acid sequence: CAWSVLDRESEQYF.

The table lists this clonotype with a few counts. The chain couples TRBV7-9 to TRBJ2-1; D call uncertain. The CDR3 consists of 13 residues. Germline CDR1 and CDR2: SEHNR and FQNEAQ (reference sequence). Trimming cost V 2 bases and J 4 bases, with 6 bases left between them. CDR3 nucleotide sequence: TGTGCCAGCAGCTTATTCGAGTACAATGAGCAGTTCTTC. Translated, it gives CASSLFEYNEQFF.

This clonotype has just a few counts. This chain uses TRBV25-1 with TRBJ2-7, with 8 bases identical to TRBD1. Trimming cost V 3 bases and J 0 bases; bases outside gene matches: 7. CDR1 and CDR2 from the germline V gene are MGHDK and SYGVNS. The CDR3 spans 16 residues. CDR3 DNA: TGTGCCAGCAGTGATCCCCAGGGGACAGGCTCCTACGAGCAGTACTTC. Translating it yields CASSDPQGTGSYEQYF.

The CDR3 here is CASSLAGSGSEYEQYF. In DNA form, the CDR3 reads TGTGCCAGCAGTTTAGCGGGTAGCGGGAGTGAGTACGAGCAGTACTTC. V and J are TRBV12-3 or TRBV12-4 and TRBJ2-7, with 9 bases fitting TRBD2. The CDR3 runs to 16 residues. The trim removed 0 bases at V and 4 bases at J, leaving 7 bases unmatched.

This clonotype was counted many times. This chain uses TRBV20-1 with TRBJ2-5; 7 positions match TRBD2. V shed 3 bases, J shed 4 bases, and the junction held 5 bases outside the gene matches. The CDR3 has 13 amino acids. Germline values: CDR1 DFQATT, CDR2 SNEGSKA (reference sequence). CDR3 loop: CSARRELGETQYF. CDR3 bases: TGCAGTGCTAGGCGGGAGCTGGGAGAGACCCAGTACTTC.

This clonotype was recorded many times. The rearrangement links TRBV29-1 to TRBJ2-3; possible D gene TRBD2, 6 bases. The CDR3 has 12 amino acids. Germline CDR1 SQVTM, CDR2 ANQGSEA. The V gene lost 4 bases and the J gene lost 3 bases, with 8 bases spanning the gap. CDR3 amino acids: CSVGGATDTQYF. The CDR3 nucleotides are TGCAGCGTTGGCGGGGCTACAGATACGCAGTATTTT.

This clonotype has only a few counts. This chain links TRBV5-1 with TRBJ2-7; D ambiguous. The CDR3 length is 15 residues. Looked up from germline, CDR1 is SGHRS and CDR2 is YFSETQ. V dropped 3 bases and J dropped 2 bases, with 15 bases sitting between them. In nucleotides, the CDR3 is TGCGCCAGCAGCTCCGAACCGGGCAGAGCCTACGAGCAGTACTTC. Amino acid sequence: CASSSEPGRAYEQYF. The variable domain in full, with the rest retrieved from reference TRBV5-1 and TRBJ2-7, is KAGVTQTPRYLIKTRGQQVTLSCSPISGHRSVSWYQQTPGQGLQFLFEYFSETQRNKGNFPGRFSGRQFSNSRSEMNVSTLELGDSALYLCASSSEPGRAYEQYFGPGTRLTVT.

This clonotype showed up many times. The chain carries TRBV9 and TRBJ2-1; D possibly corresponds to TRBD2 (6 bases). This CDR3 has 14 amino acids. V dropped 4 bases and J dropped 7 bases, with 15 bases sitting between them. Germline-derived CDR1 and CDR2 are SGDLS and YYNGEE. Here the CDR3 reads CASSTTGTPNEQFF. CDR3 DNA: TGTGCCAGCAGCACAACCGGGACTCCTAATGAGCAGTTCTTC.

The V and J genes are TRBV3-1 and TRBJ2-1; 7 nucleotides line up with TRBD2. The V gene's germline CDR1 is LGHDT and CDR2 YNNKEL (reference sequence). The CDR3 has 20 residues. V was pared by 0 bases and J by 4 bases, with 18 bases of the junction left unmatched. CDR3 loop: CASSQDYRGVLADLYNEQFF. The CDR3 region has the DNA TGTGCCAGCAGCCAAGATTACCGGGGGGTGCTAGCGGATTTATACAATGAGCAGTTCTTC.

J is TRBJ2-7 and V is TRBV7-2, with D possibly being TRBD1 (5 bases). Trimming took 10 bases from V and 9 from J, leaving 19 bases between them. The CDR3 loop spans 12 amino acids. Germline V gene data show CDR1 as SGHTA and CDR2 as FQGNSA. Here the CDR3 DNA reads TGTGCCAACCCAAGGGAAGGGGTCGGGCAGTACTTC. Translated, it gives CANPREGVGQYF.

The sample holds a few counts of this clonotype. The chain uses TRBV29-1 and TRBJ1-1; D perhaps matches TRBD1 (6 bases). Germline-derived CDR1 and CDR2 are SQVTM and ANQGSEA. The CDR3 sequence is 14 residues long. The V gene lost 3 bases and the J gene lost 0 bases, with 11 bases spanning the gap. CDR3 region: CSVDRTEMNTEAFF. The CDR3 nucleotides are TGCAGCGTTGACCGGACAGAGATGAACACTGAAGCTTTCTTT. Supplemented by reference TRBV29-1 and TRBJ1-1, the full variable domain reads SAVISQKPSRDICQRGTSLTIQCQVDSQVTMMFWYRQQPGQSLTLIATANQGSEATYESGFVIDKFPISRPNLTFSTLTVSNMSPEDSSIYLCSVDRTEMNTEAFFGQGTRLTVV.

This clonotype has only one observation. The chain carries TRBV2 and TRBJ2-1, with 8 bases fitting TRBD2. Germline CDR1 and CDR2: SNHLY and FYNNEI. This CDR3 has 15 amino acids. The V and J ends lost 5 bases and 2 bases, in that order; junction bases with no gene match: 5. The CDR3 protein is CASSPGTSTYNEQFF. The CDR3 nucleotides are TGTGCCAGCAGTCCCGGGACTAGTACCTACAATGAGCAGTTCTTC. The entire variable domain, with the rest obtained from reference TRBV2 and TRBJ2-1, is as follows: EPEVTQTPSHQVTQMGQEVILRCVPISNHLYFYWYRQILGQKVEFLVSFYNNEISEKSEIFDDQFSVERPDGSNFTLKIRSTKLEDSAMYFCASSPGTSTYNEQFFGPGTRLTVL.

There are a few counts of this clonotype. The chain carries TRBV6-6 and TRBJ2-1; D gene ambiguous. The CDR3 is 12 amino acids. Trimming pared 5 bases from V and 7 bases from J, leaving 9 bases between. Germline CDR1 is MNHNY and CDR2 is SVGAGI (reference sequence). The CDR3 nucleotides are TGTGCCAGCAGTGGCGACGGAAATGAGCAGTTCTTC. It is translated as CASSGDGNEQFF.

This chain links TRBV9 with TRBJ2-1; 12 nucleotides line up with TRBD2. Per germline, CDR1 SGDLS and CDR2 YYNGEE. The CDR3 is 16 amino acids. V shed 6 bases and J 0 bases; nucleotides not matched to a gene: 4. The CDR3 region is CASTRLAGVSYNEQFF. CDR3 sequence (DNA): TGTGCCAGCACCAGACTAGCGGGAGTCTCCTACAATGAGCAGTTCTTC.